This T cell receptor (beta chain) was captured in a study of T cells after yellow fever vaccination. Study background: Fractions containing few cells were prepared with SMART-Seq v4 Ultra Low Input. Study-level results: A large majority of primary-vaccination clones showed up again after the booster (under 98% CD4, 75% to 90% CD8). Only a minor proportion of clonotypes was detected across both CD4 and CD8 compartments.

This clonotype showed up many times. 5'RACE template switching produced TCR cDNA carrying a universal primer site and UMIs. A single record per CDR3 protein comes from TCRdb applying MiXCR to the 5' RACE reads. Here the sample spans roughly 30,000 distinct CDR3 sequences, roughly a tenth being singletons. This CDR3 region has 15 residues. Unmatched junction bases numbered 1, after V lost 0 bases and J lost 3 bases. Germline V lookup: CDR1 SGHRS, CDR2 YFSETQ. The chain is built from TRBV5-1 and TRBJ2-2; 8 bases line up with TRBD1. Here the sequenced sample was PBMCs, either bulk or a sorted T-cell subset (CD4+, CD8+, memory, or dextramer-sorted; not recorded which), taken roughly 15 days after the first yellow fever vaccination. This TCR was sampled from a young man who received the YFV17D yellow fever vaccine. For the CDR3, the DNA is TGCGCCAGCAGCTTGGGACAGGGGCACACCGGGGAGCTGTTTTTT. It encodes CASSLGQGHTGELFF.